The TCR beta chain under discussion was sequenced for a study of beta chain features in type 1 diabetes. Investigators reverse transcribed all isolated RNA, so they sequenced expressed TCRB transcripts. Assay used: immunoSEQ multiplex PCR; TCRdb lists only in-frame clones, some missing. Of 250,000 to 350,000 clones in the sample, 14% were seen once. The CDR3 sequence is 17 residues long. V lost 0 bases and J 1 base, leaving 12 bases between the germline ends. V usage is TRBV23-1 and J usage is TRBJ2-2; D gene uncertain. TRBV23-1 is known as an ORF, though its function is uncertain. This receptor was obtained from a man aged 25-45 years in good health. Material: central memory CD4+ T cells from blood. The CDR3 DNA is TGCGCCAGCAGTCAATCTACCCCCGCGGAGAACACCGGGGAGCTGTTTTTT. As protein: CASSQSTPAENTGELFF.